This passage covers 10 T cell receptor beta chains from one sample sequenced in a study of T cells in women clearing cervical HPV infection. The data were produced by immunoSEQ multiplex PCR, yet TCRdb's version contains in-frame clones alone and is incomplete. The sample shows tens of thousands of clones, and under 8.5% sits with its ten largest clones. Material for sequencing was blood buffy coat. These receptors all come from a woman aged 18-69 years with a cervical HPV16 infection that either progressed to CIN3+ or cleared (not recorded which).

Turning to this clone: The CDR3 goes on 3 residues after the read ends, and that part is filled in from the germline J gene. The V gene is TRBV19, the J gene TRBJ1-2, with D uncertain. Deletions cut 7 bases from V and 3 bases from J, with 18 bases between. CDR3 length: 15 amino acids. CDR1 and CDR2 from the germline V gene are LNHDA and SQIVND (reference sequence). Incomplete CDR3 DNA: TGTGCCAGTATTTCGGGGAGTGGTAACGACTATGGC. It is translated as CASISGSGNDYG. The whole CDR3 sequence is CASISGSGNDYGYTF.

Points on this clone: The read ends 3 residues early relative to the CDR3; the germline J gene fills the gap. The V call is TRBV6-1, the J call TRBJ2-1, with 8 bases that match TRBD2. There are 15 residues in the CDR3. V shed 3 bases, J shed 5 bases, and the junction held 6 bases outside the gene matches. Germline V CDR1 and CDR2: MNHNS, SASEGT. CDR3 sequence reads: CASSDGLAGNNEQFF. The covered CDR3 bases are TGTGCCAGCAGTGATGGGCTAGCGGGCAACAATGAG.

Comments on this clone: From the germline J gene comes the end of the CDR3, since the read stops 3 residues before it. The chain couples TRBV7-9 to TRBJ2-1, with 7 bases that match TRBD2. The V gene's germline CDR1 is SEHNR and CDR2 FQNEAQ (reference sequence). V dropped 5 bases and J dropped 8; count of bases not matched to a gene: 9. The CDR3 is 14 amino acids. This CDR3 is CASSPGRAGDEQFF. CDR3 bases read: TGTGCCAGCAGCCCGGGGAGGGCTGGAGATGAG.

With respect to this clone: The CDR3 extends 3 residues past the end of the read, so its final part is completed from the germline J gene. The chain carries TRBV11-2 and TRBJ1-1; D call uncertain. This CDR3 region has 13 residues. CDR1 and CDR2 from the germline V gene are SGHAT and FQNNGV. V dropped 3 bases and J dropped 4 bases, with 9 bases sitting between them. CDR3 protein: CASSFRGFTEAFF. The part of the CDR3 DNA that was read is TGTGCCAGCAGCTTCCGAGGTTTCACTGAA.

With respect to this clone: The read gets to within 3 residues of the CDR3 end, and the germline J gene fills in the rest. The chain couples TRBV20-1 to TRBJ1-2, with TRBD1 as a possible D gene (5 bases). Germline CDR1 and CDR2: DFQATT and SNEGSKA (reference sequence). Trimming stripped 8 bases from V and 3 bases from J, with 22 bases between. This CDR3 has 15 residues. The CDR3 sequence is CSHDQNGRGDYGYTF. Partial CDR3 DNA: TGCAGTCATGACCAGAACGGCCGGGGGGACTATGGC.

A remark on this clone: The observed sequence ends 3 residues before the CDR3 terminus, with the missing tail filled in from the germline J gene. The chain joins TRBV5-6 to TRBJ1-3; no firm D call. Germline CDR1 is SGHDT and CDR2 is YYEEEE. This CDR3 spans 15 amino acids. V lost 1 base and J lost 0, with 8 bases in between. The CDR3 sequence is CASSLIARSGNTIYF. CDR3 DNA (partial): TGTGCCAGCAGCTTGATAGCCCGCTCTGGAAACACC.

The sequenced CDR3 bases are TGTGCCAGCACCGGGACAGATTATGGC. It codes for CASTGTDYG. The entire CDR3 reads CASTGTDYGYTF. The chain has TRBV5-5 and TRBJ1-2, with 7 bases fitting TRBD1. The read terminates 3 residues ahead of where the CDR3 ends, so the germline J gene completes it. The CDR3 length is 12 residues. Trimming took 6 bases from V and 5 from J; bases not matched to a gene: 4. CDR1 and CDR2 from the germline V gene are SGHKS and YYEKEE (reference sequence).

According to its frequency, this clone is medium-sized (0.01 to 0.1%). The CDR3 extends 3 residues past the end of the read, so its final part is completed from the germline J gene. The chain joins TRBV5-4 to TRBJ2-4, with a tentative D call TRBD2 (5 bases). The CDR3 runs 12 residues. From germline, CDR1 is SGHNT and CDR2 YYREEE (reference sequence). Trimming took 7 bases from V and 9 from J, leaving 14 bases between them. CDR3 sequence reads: CASGLALGIQYF. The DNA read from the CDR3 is TGTGCCAGCGGTCTAGCTTTGGGCATT.

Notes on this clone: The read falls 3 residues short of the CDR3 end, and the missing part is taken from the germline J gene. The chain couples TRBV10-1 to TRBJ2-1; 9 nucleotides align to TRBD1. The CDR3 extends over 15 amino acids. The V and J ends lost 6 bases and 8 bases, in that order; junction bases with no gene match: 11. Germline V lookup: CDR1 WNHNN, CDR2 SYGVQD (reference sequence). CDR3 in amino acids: CASSGPGQGLHEQFF. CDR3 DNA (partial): TGCGCCAGCAGCGGGCCGGGACAGGGTTTGCATGAG.

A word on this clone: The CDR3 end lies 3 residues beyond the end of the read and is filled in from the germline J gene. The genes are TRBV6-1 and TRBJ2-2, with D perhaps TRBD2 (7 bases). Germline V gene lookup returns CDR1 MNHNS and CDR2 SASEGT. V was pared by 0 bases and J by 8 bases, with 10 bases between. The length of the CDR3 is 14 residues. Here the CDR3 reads CASSEARGLGELFF. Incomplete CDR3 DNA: TGTGCCAGCAGTGAAGCGCGGGGGCTTGGGGAG.